This T cell receptor beta chain is from a study of blood T cell repertoires in COVID-19. Study-level information: The United States, Italy and Spain provided the acute and convalescent COVID-19 samples.

V lost 3 bases and J 0 bases, leaving 6 bases between the germline ends. This CDR3 is built from 13 residues. Looked up from germline, CDR1 is MNHEY and CDR2 is SMNVEV (reference sequence). Assay used: immunoSEQ multiplex PCR; TCRdb lists only in-frame clones, some missing. The data contain some 200,000 clones, around 85% of them singletons. The rearrangement uses TRBV27 and TRBJ2-7; D is unclear. The receptor's source is a woman aged 65 to 85 with acute or convalescent COVID-19. The sequenced material came from peripheral blood. The CDR3 sequence is CASSFSSSYEQYF. The DNA for the CDR3 is TGTGCCAGCAGTTTCTCGAGCTCCTACGAGCAGTACTTC.